These 27 T cell receptor beta chains came from one sample sequenced in a study of T cell repertoires in cytomegalovirus infection. Each CDR3 protein gets one entry after TCRdb re-called the reads with MiXCR. This sample has under 150,000 distinct CDR3 sequences; roughly a quarter occur once, and the top ten carry 34%. These receptors' antigens are unknown. Sequenced input: PBMCs, sequenced either directly or after in vitro stimulation (not recorded which). These receptors were collected from a human donor in good health (CMV status not recorded). Some clones in this sample may be carry-over from other donors' samples.

This clonotype has only a few counts. The rearrangement uses TRBV12-3 or TRBV12-4 and TRBJ2-7; 7 bases map to TRBD1. V gave up 4 bases and J gave up 2 bases; unmatched junction bases: 5. This CDR3 comprises 14 residues. The CDR3 spells CASSSPQGTYEQYF. CDR3 nucleotide sequence: TGTGCCAGCAGTTCTCCACAGGGGACCTACGAGCAGTACTTC.

The table lists this clonotype with a few counts. The chain uses TRBV4-3 and TRBJ2-1; 10 bases fit TRBD1. CDR1 is LGHNA and CDR2 is YSLEER in the germline V gene. Trimming removed 0 bases from V and 6 bases from J; junction bases left unmatched: 5. The CDR3 is made up of 16 amino acids. The CDR3 spells CASSQDFGTGVNEQFF. In DNA form, the CDR3 reads TGCGCCAGCAGCCAAGACTTCGGGACAGGGGTCAATGAGCAGTTCTTC.

This clonotype turned up a few times. This chain joins TRBV28 and TRBJ2-4; 7 nucleotides match TRBD1. The CDR3 spans 14 residues. After removal of 0 bases from V and 5 bases from J, the junction contained 1 base not matched to a gene. Germline assignment: CDR1 MDHEN and CDR2 SYDVKM. The CDR3 nucleotides read TGTGCCAGCAGTTTATGGACAGGGCAAAACATTCAGTACTTC. It is translated as CASSLWTGQNIQYF.

In its sample, this clonotype was seen a few times. The chain links TRBV7-2 to TRBJ1-2; D might be TRBD1 (6 bases). This CDR3 spans 15 amino acids. V was shortened by 1 base and J by 7 bases, with 16 bases between the two germline ends. CDR1 and CDR2 (germline): SGHTA, FQGNSA. CDR3 amino acids: CASSLVVGAGFGYTF. CDR3 DNA: TGTGCCAGCAGCTTAGTTGTGGGGGCGGGATTTGGCTACACCTTC.

The sample holds many counts of this clonotype. This chain links TRBV7-6 with TRBJ2-5; the D gene is possibly TRBD2 (5 bases). Trimming left V 2 bases short and J 1 base short, with 20 bases between. Germline V gene lookup returns CDR1 SGHVS and CDR2 FNYEAQ. There are 18 residues in the CDR3. The CDR3 here is CASSLNFAGSQTQETQYF. DNA of the CDR3: TGTGCCAGCAGCTTAAACTTTGCGGGCAGCCAAACCCAAGAGACCCAGTACTTC.

The J gene is TRBJ1-1, the V gene TRBV4-3, with D possibly matching TRBD1 (6 bases). CDR3 length equals 12 residues. V was clipped by 2 bases and J by 12 bases, with 13 bases between them. Looked up from germline, CDR1 is LGHNA and CDR2 is YSLEER. As DNA, the CDR3 is TGCGCCAGCAGCCAAAGGGGGTCCGGAACTTTCTTT. Its protein product is CASSQRGSGTFF.

The chain uses TRBV6-5 and TRBJ1-1; D uncertain. The germline V and J ends were trimmed by 6 bases and 3 bases, with 14 bases remaining between them. Germline assignment: CDR1 MNHEY and CDR2 SVGAGI. This CDR3 has 14 amino acids. The CDR3 DNA reads as TGTGCCAGCAGGACCCCCCGAACCGACACTGAAGCTTTCTTT. It yields the protein CASRTPRTDTEAFF.

The V call is TRBV7-2, the J call TRBJ2-1, with D perhaps matching TRBD1 (6 bases). Trimming removed 5 bases at V and 2 bases at J, with 16 bases between. Germline CDR1 and CDR2: SGHTA and FQGNSA. The CDR3 sequence is 16 residues long. CDR3 sequence: CASSPVGQSPYNEQFF. CDR3 bases: TGTGCCAGCAGCCCAGTCGGACAGTCCCCCTACAATGAGCAGTTCTTC.

The chain employs TRBV4-1 and TRBJ2-5; 7 nucleotides line up with TRBD2. After removal of 6 bases from V and 2 bases from J, the junction contained 12 bases not matched to a gene. The V gene's germline CDR1 is MGHRA and CDR2 YSYEKL. The CDR3 loop spans 16 amino acids. This chain's CDR3 is CASSPGRQGPQETQYF. The CDR3 coding sequence is TGCGCCAGCAGTCCCGGGAGGCAGGGACCACAAGAGACCCAGTACTTC.

This clonotype has a count of ten or more. The J gene is TRBJ1-1, the V gene TRBV12-3 or TRBV12-4; possible D gene TRBD1, 6 bases. This CDR3 has 15 amino acids. Trimming removed 6 bases at V and 4 bases at J, with 18 bases between. For the CDR3, the DNA is TGTGCCAGCAGCCTAGACATACAGGGTGGCACTGAAGCTTTCTTT. Translating gives CASSLDIQGGTEAFF.

V gene TRBV7-2 combines with J gene TRBJ2-7; weak D call: TRBD2 (6 bases). This CDR3 contains 14 residues. V lost 5 bases and J 4 bases, leaving 15 bases between the germline ends. Per germline, CDR1 SGHTA and CDR2 FQGNSA. The CDR3 spells CASSPSAGLYEQYF. CDR3 nucleotides: TGTGCCAGCAGCCCTTCGGCGGGACTGTACGAGCAGTACTTC. Full variable domain (remainder filled in from reference TRBV7-2 and TRBJ2-7): GAGVSQSPSNKVTEKGKDVELRCDPISGHTALYWYRQSLGQGLEFLIYFQGNSAPDKSGLPSDRFSAERTGGSVSTLTIQRTQQEDSAVYLCASSPSAGLYEQYFGPGTRLTVT.

The chain combines TRBV7-3 with TRBJ1-1, with D unresolved. The CDR3 length is 13 residues. Germline V gives CDR1 SGHTA, CDR2 FQGTGA. V was pared by 5 bases and J by 1 base, with 8 bases between. CDR3 loop: CASSATPNTEAFF. The CDR3 region has the DNA TGTGCCAGCAGCGCTACACCGAACACTGAAGCTTTCTTT.

This clonotype was counted many times. The V gene is TRBV28, the J gene TRBJ1-4; D is ambiguous. CDR1 MDHEN and CDR2 SYDVKM come from the germline V gene. The CDR3 sequence is 14 residues long. DNA for the CDR3: TGTGCTAGTTTTAGAGGCGCGGCTAATGAAAAACTGTTTTTT. It specifies CASFRGAANEKLFF.

The DNA of the CDR3 is TGTGCCAGCAGTTTCGGACTAGCGGGAAGCACAGATACGCAGTATTTT. Translation gives CASSFGLAGSTDTQYF. V and J are TRBV12-3 or TRBV12-4 and TRBJ2-3; 12 positions match TRBD2. The CDR3 spans 16 residues. The trim removed 3 bases at V and 0 bases at J, leaving 1 base unmatched.

This clonotype was counted a few times. The chain links TRBV29-1 to TRBJ2-1; tentative D call: TRBD2 (6 bases). With 2 bases removed from V and 6 bases from J, the gap between germline ends came to 11 bases. The CDR3 loop spans 13 amino acids. Germline assignment: CDR1 SQVTM and CDR2 ANQGSEA. CDR3 DNA sequence: TGCAGCGTTGAACAGCGGGCGGGCAATGAGCAGTTCTTC. Protein: CSVEQRAGNEQFF.

The chain joins TRBV19 to TRBJ2-7, with unresolved D. This CDR3 spans 14 amino acids. The germline V gene encodes CDR1 LNHDA and CDR2 SQIVND (reference sequence). V was trimmed by 5 bases and J by 3 bases, leaving 14 bases between them. The CDR3, as DNA: TGTGCCAGTAGTCCCACCGCGGCTGTCTACGAGCAGTACTTC. It is translated as CASSPTAAVYEQYF.

This clonotype was seen only a few times. The chain joins TRBV7-2 to TRBJ1-5; D unclear. The germline gives CDR1 SGHTA, CDR2 FQGNSA. The V gene lost 0 bases and the J gene lost 5 bases, with 8 bases spanning the gap. The CDR3 runs 14 residues. In DNA form, the CDR3 reads TGTGCCAGCAGCTTAGCCTTTCTGGATCAGCCCCAGCATTTT. Its protein is CASSLAFLDQPQHF.

This rearrangement joins TRBV2 to TRBJ2-4, with D perhaps matching TRBD1 (6 bases). CDR1 is SNHLY, CDR2 FYNNEI, per germline. The V gene lost 7 bases and the J gene lost 0 bases, with 16 bases spanning the gap. The CDR3 is made up of 16 amino acids. The CDR3 spells CASTPAGQLAKNIQYF. The DNA for the CDR3 is TGTGCCAGCACCCCTGCCGGACAGTTAGCCAAAAACATTCAGTACTTC.

This clonotype turned up a few times. The rearrangement joins TRBV12-3 or TRBV12-4 to TRBJ1-6; 8 nucleotides line up with TRBD1. The CDR3 extends over 16 amino acids. Trimming at V came to 5 bases and at J to 2 bases, leaving 5 bases not matched to a gene. The CDR3 DNA follows: TGTGCCAGCAGTCGACAGGGGAGTCCCTATAATTCACCCCTCCACTTT. Translation: CASSRQGSPYNSPLHF.

The table lists this clonotype with a few counts. This sequence joins TRBV7-9 and TRBJ1-4; 11 bases line up with TRBD1. The V gene end was trimmed by 5 bases and the J gene end by 4 bases; junction bases not matched to a gene: 6. The CDR3 contains 16 residues. Germline V gives CDR1 SEHNR, CDR2 FQNEAQ (reference sequence). The CDR3 DNA reads TGTGCCAGCAGCATACCGGGACAGGGGGATAATGAAAAACTGTTTTTT. Amino acids: CASSIPGQGDNEKLFF.

The V call is TRBV2, the J call TRBJ2-1; 8 bases are a match to TRBD2. The trim removed 9 bases at V and 6 bases at J, leaving 13 bases unmatched. This CDR3 is built from 15 residues. Germline values: CDR1 SNHLY, CDR2 FYNNEI. The CDR3 nucleotides read TGTGCCAGGGAGAACCCCGGGACTAGGAGCAATGAGCAGTTCTTC. Its protein product is CARENPGTRSNEQFF. Full variable domain (rest looked up from reference TRBV2 and TRBJ2-1): EPEVTQTPSHQVTQMGQEVILRCVPISNHLYFYWYRQILGQKVEFLVSFYNNEISEKSEIFDDQFSVERPDGSNFTLKIRSTKLEDSAMYFCARENPGTRSNEQFFGPGTRLTVL.

The J gene is TRBJ2-1, the V gene TRBV18, with unresolved D. Per the germline V gene, CDR1 is KGHSH and CDR2 is LQKENI. V shed 3 bases and J shed 0 bases, with 9 bases lying between them. The CDR3 is 15 residues long. The CDR3: CASSPGPSSYNEQFF. In nucleotides, the CDR3 is TGTGCCAGCTCACCCGGGCCTAGCTCCTACAATGAGCAGTTCTTC.

This rearrangement joins TRBV20-1 to TRBJ1-2; D is unresolved. The V end was cut by 3 bases, the J end by 0 bases, with 5 bases between. Germline V CDR1 and CDR2: DFQATT, SNEGSKA (reference sequence). The CDR3 loop spans 12 amino acids. The CDR3 reads CSASESNYGYTF. Written as DNA, the CDR3 is TGCAGTGCTAGTGAGTCTAACTATGGCTACACCTTC.

This chain connects TRBV28 to TRBJ2-7, with 7 bases aligning to TRBD1. The CDR3 runs 14 residues. CDR1 is MDHEN and CDR2 is SYDVKM in the germline V gene. The V and J ends lost 6 bases and 4 bases, in that order; junction bases with no gene match: 9. The CDR3 DNA reads as TGTGCCAGCAGCCTTACGGACAGGTCTTACGAGCAGTACGTC. As protein: CASSLTDRSYEQYV.

This clonotype was detected ten times or more. The rearrangement uses TRBV7-9 and TRBJ2-7; no definite D call. V was pared by 1 base and J by 3 bases, with 7 bases between. Germline-derived CDR1 and CDR2 are SEHNR and FQNEAQ (reference sequence). The CDR3 extends over 13 amino acids. CDR3 amino acids: CASSLGDGYEQYF. Written as DNA, the CDR3 is TGTGCCAGCAGCTTAGGTGACGGCTACGAGCAGTACTTC.

The V gene is TRBV28, the J gene TRBJ2-7, with D tentatively TRBD1 (5 bases). The ends were cut back, 6 bases at V and 2 bases at J, with 11 bases in the middle. The CDR3 extends over 13 amino acids. CDR1 is MDHEN and CDR2 is SYDVKM in the germline V gene. The CDR3 reads CASSQGGAYEQYF. The CDR3 DNA is TGTGCCAGCAGCCAGGGCGGAGCCTACGAGCAGTACTTC.

This clonotype was detected only a few times. This chain connects TRBV19 to TRBJ2-1; 7 bases agree with TRBD2. V dropped 7 bases and J dropped 7; count of bases not matched to a gene: 7. The CDR3 has 13 amino acids. From germline, CDR1 is LNHDA and CDR2 SQIVND (reference sequence). CDR3 nucleotide sequence: TGTGCCAGTAATGGGCGAGCGGGGAATGAGCAGTTCTTC. Translating it yields CASNGRAGNEQFF.